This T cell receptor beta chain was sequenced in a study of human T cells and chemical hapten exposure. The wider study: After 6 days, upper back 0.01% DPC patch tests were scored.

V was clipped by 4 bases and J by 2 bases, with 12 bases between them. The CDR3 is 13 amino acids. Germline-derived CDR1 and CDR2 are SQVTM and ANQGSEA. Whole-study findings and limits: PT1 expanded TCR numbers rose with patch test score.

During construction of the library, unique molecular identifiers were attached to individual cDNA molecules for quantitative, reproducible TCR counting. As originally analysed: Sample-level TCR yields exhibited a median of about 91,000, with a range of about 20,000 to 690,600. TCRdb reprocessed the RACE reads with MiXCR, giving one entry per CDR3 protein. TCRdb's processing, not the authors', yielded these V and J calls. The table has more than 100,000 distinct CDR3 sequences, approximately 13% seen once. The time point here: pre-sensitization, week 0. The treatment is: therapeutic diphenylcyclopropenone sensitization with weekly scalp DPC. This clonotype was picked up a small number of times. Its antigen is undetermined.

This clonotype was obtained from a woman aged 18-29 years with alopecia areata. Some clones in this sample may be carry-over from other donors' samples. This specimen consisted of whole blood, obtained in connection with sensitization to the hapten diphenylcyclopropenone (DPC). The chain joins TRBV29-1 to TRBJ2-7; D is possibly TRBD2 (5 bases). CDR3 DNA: TGCAGCGTTGCGCCCCGGGAAGCCTACGAGCAGTACTTC. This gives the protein CSVAPREAYEQYF.